The source of this TCR beta chain is a study of CD8 T cells in Susac syndrome. Details on this clonotype: Its target is unknown.

Study results and limitations: It was acknowledged by the study that relatively few individuals were included in its TCR sequencing and HLA analysis.

Sequencing targeted TCR beta in blood CD8+ and CD4+ T cells. Purification of the CD8+ and CD4+ T cells relied on negative isolation, and TEMRA cells underwent FACS enrichment. CDR3 length: 14 amino acids. The V gene's germline CDR1 is SGDLS and CDR2 YYNGEE. Unmatched junction bases numbered 6, after V lost 4 bases and J lost 5 bases. Reverse transcription of about 0.45 to 1 ug RNA used random hexamers. MiXCR, applied by TCRdb to the immunoSEQ multiplex PCR reads, yields one record per CDR3 protein. Of some 80,000 distinct CDR3 sequences in the sample, about 94% were seen once. The receptor's source is a human donor in good health. V gene TRBV9 combines with J gene TRBJ2-7; 10 bases map to TRBD1. Material for sequencing was CD8+ T cells from PBMCs. For the CDR3, the DNA is TGTGCCAGCAGCATCGACAGGGGGCTGAACGAGCAGTACTTC. Amino acids: CASSIDRGLNEQYF.